This T cell receptor (beta chain) was identified in a study of STAT3 mutations in large granular lymphocyte leukemia. Overall study findings and caveats: Treatment regimens differed across patients between samplings. At least one immunodominant TCR beta clonotype appeared in every T-cell large granular lymphocyte leukemia patient.

Points on this clone: Its target is not known.

Using immunoSEQ multiplex PCR, the repertoire was profiled, and TCRdb retains in-frame clones only, with some absent. The top ten clones hold roughly 64% of a sample with over 9,000 clones, more than 85% of them seen once. Sequenced: peripheral blood mononuclear cells. The source of this sequence is a man aged 60 to 75 with T-cell large granular lymphocyte leukemia. Some clones in this sample may be carry-over from other donors' samples.

This chain's CDR3 is CASSLSLGETQYF. The CDR3 nucleotides read TGTGCCAGCAGCTTAAGCCTTGGGGAGACCCAGTACTTC. V is TRBV7-2 and J is TRBJ2-5, with D uncertain. V was shortened by 2 bases and J by 5 bases, with 9 bases between the two germline ends. CDR1 and CDR2 (germline): SGHTA, FQGNSA. The CDR3 contains 13 residues.